This T cell receptor (beta chain) was profiled in a study of Ad26.COV2.S vaccination and SARS-CoV-2 variants. Study-wide findings and caveats: Assessments of TCR breadth and depth may have underestimated the total T cell responses. The study found similar non-spike TCR breadth in vaccine and placebo recipients. Placebo recipients trailed vaccine recipients in spike-specific TCR breadth. In vaccinated individuals, spike-specific CD8+ and CD4+ T cell responses reportedly displayed substantial breadth.

Method: immunoSEQ multiplex PCR; TCRdb's copy keeps in-frame clones and lacks some. The sample contains approximately 400,000 clones, 92% of which appear only once. In regard to this clone: Its antigen is still unknown.

This clonotype was sampled from a human donor who had recovered from COVID-19. The sequences come from peripheral blood, collected after recovery from COVID-19.

The CDR3 nucleotides are TGTGCCAGCAGCCCCAGGTTCCCCCCCGCCTACGAGCAGTACTTC. Translated: CASSPRFPPAYEQYF. V usage is TRBV5-6 and J usage is TRBJ2-7; D call uncertain. Trimming took off 4 bases at V and 2 bases at J, with 16 bases between the two ends. Germline CDR1 reads SGHDT; CDR2 reads YYEEEE. The CDR3 contains 15 residues.